This entry lists 7 T cell receptor beta chains sequenced from one sample in a study of T cell responses to AZD1222 COVID-19 vaccine. TCRdb keeps only in-frame clones here, not all; method: immunoSEQ multiplex PCR. The top ten clones hold 1% to 1.5% of a sample with 100,000 or so clones, around nine tenths of them seen once. Sample: peripheral blood, taken on day 0 of AZD1222 vaccination. The receptors here all came from an adult in good health.

The J gene is TRBJ2-7, the V gene TRBV2; no clear D gene. Germline V gene sequence: CDR1 SNHLY, CDR2 FYNNEI. V was pared by 4 bases and J by 0 bases, with 10 bases between. The CDR3 runs 14 residues. For the CDR3, the DNA is TGTGCCAGCAGTGTAGTCGCGGCCTCCTACGAGCAGTACTTC. It yields the protein CASSVVAASYEQYF.

V usage is TRBV2 and J usage is TRBJ1-3; D is ambiguous. Germline assignment: CDR1 SNHLY and CDR2 FYNNEI. V was shortened by 0 bases and J by 8 bases, with 14 bases between the two germline ends. This CDR3 contains 15 residues. DNA for the CDR3: TGTGCCAGCAGTGAAGCATTGGGGTATGCGGACACCATATATTTT. Residues: CASSEALGYADTIYF.

The J gene is TRBJ1-1, the V gene TRBV2; unclear D gene. Trimming removed 8 bases at V and 3 bases at J, with 16 bases between. Germline CDR1 is SNHLY and CDR2 is FYNNEI. The CDR3 runs to 14 residues. DNA for the CDR3: TGTGCCAGCCTTTGGATCAGGCCTCACACTGAAGCTTTCTTT. Protein sequence: CASLWIRPHTEAFF.

The chain couples TRBV11-2 to TRBJ1-3; TRBD1 agrees at 8 bases. There are 17 residues in the CDR3. After removal of 0 bases from V and 2 bases from J, the junction contained 6 bases not matched to a gene. Germline CDR1 reads SGHAT; CDR2 reads FQNNGV. The CDR3 DNA is TGTGCCAGCAGCTTAGACCCTCGGACAGGGCCTGGAAACACCATATATTTT. Its protein is CASSLDPRTGPGNTIYF.

This rearrangement joins TRBV4-1 to TRBJ2-3; TRBD2 agrees at 10 bases. Germline-derived CDR1 and CDR2 are MGHRA and YSYEKL. The length of the CDR3 is 15 residues. V lost 3 bases and J lost 5; bases outside the gene matches: 5. The chain's CDR3 is CASSQVAGGLDTQYF. CDR3 nucleotides: TGCGCCAGCAGCCAGGTAGCGGGGGGTTTAGATACGCAGTATTTT.

This chain links TRBV19 with TRBJ2-7; 10 nucleotides line up with TRBD2. Germline trimming cut 2 bases from V and 0 bases from J; bases unmatched to any gene: 4. CDR1 and CDR2 (germline): LNHDA, SQIVND (reference sequence). The CDR3 has 16 amino acids. The CDR3 here is CASSITGLADSYEQYF. CDR3 in DNA: TGTGCCAGTAGTATAACAGGACTAGCGGACTCCTACGAGCAGTACTTC.

The chain couples TRBV5-1 to TRBJ2-6; tentatively, D is TRBD1 (5 bases). The CDR3 length is 15 residues. Trimming pared 4 bases from V and 2 bases from J, leaving 10 bases between. Germline V gene lookup returns CDR1 SGHRS and CDR2 YFSETQ. CDR3 sequence (DNA): TGCGCCAGCAGCATTGACAGACCTGGGGCCAACGTCCTGACTTTC. This gives the protein CASSIDRPGANVLTF. The full variable domain, in which reference TRBV5-1 and TRBJ2-6 provide the parts outside the CDR3, is KAGVTQTPRYLIKTRGQQVTLSCSPISGHRSVSWYQQTPGQGLQFLFEYFSETQRNKGNFPGRFSGRQFSNSRSEMNVSTLELGDSALYLCASSIDRPGANVLTFGAGSRLTVL.